The present T cell receptor beta chain was sequenced within a study of T cells after yellow fever vaccination. This clonotype was found a few times. A single record per CDR3 protein comes from TCRdb applying MiXCR to the 5' RACE reads. The sample records roughly 170,000 distinct CDR3 sequences, about 6% being singletons. The source material was CD4+ T cells sorted from PBMCs, sampled on the day of the first yellow fever vaccination. The receptor comes from a man younger than 30 who received the YFV17D yellow fever vaccine.

DNA of the CDR3: TGCGCCAGCAGCCTCGGGACTAGCGGCTTAGAGACCCAGTACTTC. Its translation: CASSLGTSGLETQYF. The chain carries TRBV5-1 and TRBJ2-5; 11 positions match TRBD2. The CDR3 loop spans 15 amino acids. CDR1 SGHRS and CDR2 YFSETQ come from the germline V gene. Losses at the gene ends were 4 bases for V and 4 bases for J; bases not matched to a gene: 6.